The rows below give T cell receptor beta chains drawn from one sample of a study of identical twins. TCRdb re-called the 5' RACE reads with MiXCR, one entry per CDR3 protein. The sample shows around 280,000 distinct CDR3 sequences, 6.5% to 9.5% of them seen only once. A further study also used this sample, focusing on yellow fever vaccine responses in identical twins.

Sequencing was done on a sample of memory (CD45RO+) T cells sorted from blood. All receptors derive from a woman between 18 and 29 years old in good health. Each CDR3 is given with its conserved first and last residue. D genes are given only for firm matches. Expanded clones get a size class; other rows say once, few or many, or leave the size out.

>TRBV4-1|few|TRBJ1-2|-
CASSRTGTDNYGYTF
TGCGCCAGCAGCCGGACCGGGACGGATAACTATGGCTACACCTTC
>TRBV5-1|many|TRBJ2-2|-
CASSFVSGELFF
TGCGCCAGCAGCTTTGTCTCCGGGGAGCTGTTTTTT
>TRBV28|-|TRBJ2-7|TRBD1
CASRSTGAVRSYEQYF
TGTGCCAGCAGATCCACAGGGGCCGTTAGGTCCTACGAGCAGTACTTC
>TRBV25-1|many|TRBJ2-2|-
CASSATAGTLSTGELFF
TGTGCCAGCAGTGCGACTGCCGGGACACTGAGCACCGGGGAGCTGTTTTTT
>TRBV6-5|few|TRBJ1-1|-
CASSYWDKPEKEAFF
TGTGCCAGCAGTTACTGGGACAAGCCCGAAAAAGAAGCTTTCTTT
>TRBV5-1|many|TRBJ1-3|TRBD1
CASSLETGVGGNTIYF
TGCGCCAGCAGCTTGGAGACAGGGGTCGGAGGAAACACCATATATTTT
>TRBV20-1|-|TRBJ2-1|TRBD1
CSAGPTGGTFEQFF
TGCAGTGCTGGCCCGACAGGGGGGACTTTTGAGCAGTTCTTC
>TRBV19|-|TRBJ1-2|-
CASAPRGGGYGYTF
TGTGCCAGCGCCCCCCGGGGAGGGGGCTATGGCTACACCTTC
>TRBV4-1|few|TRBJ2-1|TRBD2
CASSQPTSGRVRGQFF
TGCGCCAGCAGCCAACCGACTAGCGGGAGAGTAAGAGGCCAGTTCTTC
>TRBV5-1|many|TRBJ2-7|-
CASSMGPPFGHPGEQYF
TGCGCCAGCAGCATGGGACCGCCTTTCGGGCATCCGGGGGAGCAGTACTTC
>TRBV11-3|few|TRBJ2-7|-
CASSPRTGTSEQYF
TGTGCCAGCAGCCCTAGGACCGGGACCAGCGAGCAGTACTTC
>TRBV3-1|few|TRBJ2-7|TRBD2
CASSQEGLAGYEQYF
TGTGCCAGCAGCCAAGAGGGACTAGCTGGCTACGAGCAGTACTTC
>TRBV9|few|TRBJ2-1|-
CASSPSRIQGGGNEQFF
TGTGCCAGCAGCCCAAGTAGGATCCAGGGTGGGGGCAATGAGCAGTTCTTC
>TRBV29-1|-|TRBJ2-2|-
CSVEDTGRGNTGELFF
TGCAGCGTTGAAGATACGGGGCGCGGGAACACCGGGGAGCTGTTTTTT